Each of the 23 T cell receptor beta chains below was sequenced from the same sample in a study of cytomegalovirus exposure and HLA in healthy donors. Sequencing was performed with immunoSEQ multiplex PCR; in TCRdb, only in-frame clones are kept and a portion is missing. This sample has about 120,000 clones, with about 84% found just once. Specimen: PBMCs. The receptor source for this set is a woman younger than 45 in good health and CMV-seronegative.

The chain combines TRBV13 with TRBJ1-1; possible D gene TRBD1, 5 bases. This CDR3 comprises 14 residues. Trimming shortened V by 7 bases and J by 1 base, and 13 bases separated the two germline ends. The germline V gene encodes CDR1 PRHDT and CDR2 FYEKMQ (reference sequence). CDR3 sequence reads: CASTGGPTNTEAFF. CDR3 sequence (DNA): TGTGCCAGCACCGGGGGACCGACGAACACTGAAGCTTTCTTT.

The CDR3 DNA reads TGTGCCTGGAGGCCTCAGGGGGTCCTCACAGATACGCAGTATTTT. It codes for CAWRPQGVLTDTQYF. The V gene is TRBV30, the J gene TRBJ2-3, with 7 bases aligning to TRBD1. The CDR3 has 15 amino acids. The V gene end was trimmed by 3 bases and the J gene end by 2 bases; junction bases not matched to a gene: 8. Germline CDR1 GTSNPN, CDR2 SVGIG (reference sequence).

V gene TRBV19 combines with J gene TRBJ2-7; D is unresolved. Germline V lookup: CDR1 LNHDA, CDR2 SQIVND (reference sequence). CDR3 length: 13 amino acids. Trimming cost V 6 bases and J 2 bases, with 11 bases left between them. The chain's CDR3 is CASRNVAAYEQYF. DNA for the CDR3: TGTGCCAGTAGGAACGTGGCTGCCTACGAGCAGTACTTC.

This rearrangement joins TRBV18 to TRBJ2-1; the D gene is possibly TRBD2 (5 bases). This CDR3 spans 15 amino acids. CDR1 is KGHSH, CDR2 LQKENI, per germline. Between the trimmed V and J ends, which lost 0 bases and 8 bases, there was a span of 14 bases. CDR3 in amino acids: CASSPPSLDGDEQFF. CDR3 coding DNA: TGTGCCAGCTCACCACCTAGCCTGGACGGGGATGAGCAGTTCTTC. Combining the CDR3 with reference TRBV18 and TRBJ2-1 gives the whole variable domain NAGVMQNPRHLVRRRGQEARLRCSPMKGHSHVYWYRQLPEEGLKFMVYLQKENIIDESGMPKERFSAEFPKEGPSILRIQQVVRGDSAAYFCASSPPSLDGDEQFFGPGTRLTVL.

V usage is TRBV14 and J usage is TRBJ2-3; a possible D gene is TRBD1 (5 bases). V lost 1 base to trimming and J lost 2 bases, with 10 bases between them. CDR1 is SGHDN, CDR2 FVKESK, per germline. This CDR3 comprises 15 residues. The CDR3 sequence: CASSQAGFHTDTQYF. In nucleotides, the CDR3 is TGTGCCAGCAGCCAAGCAGGGTTCCACACAGATACGCAGTATTTT.

This clone was seen just once. The chain recombines TRBV5-1 with TRBJ2-7, with D possibly being TRBD2 (6 bases). Germline CDR1 SGHRS, CDR2 YFSETQ. The V end lost 0 bases, the J end lost 3 bases, and 13 bases lay between the germline ends. This CDR3 contains 15 residues. The CDR3 is CASSLGAGLLYEQYF. In DNA form, the CDR3 reads TGCGCCAGCAGCTTGGGGGCAGGACTACTCTACGAGCAGTACTTC.

The chain has TRBV7-9 and TRBJ1-1, with no clear D. Germline V gives CDR1 SEHNR, CDR2 FQNEAQ (reference sequence). Trimming left V 3 bases short and J 4 bases short, with 6 bases between. The CDR3 covers 12 residues. The CDR3 loop is CASSLGFTEAFF. In DNA form, the CDR3 reads TGTGCCAGCAGCTTGGGCTTCACTGAAGCTTTCTTT.

This chain links TRBV7-9 with TRBJ1-6, with D possibly matching TRBD1 (5 bases). Trimming removed 5 bases from V and 0 bases from J, with 14 bases in between. CDR1 and CDR2 (germline): SEHNR, FQNEAQ (reference sequence). There are 17 residues in the CDR3. The CDR3 is CASSRDRPSSYNSPLHF. CDR3 sequence (DNA): TGTGCCAGCAGCCGAGACAGACCGAGCTCCTATAATTCACCCCTCCACTTT.

This chain uses TRBV7-2 with TRBJ1-6; no definite D call. Trimming removed 5 bases at V and 10 bases at J, with 15 bases between. Germline V gives CDR1 SGHTA, CDR2 FQGNSA. The CDR3 consists of 14 residues. The CDR3 DNA follows: TGTGCCAGCAGCGCCGACCGGCGGGGATCACCCCTCCACTTT. Its protein is CASSADRRGSPLHF.

The J gene is TRBJ1-6, the V gene TRBV6-5; D remains ambiguous. The V end lost 0 bases, the J end lost 6 bases, and 12 bases lay between the germline ends. The CDR3 has 16 residues. CDR1 and CDR2 (germline): MNHEY, SVGAGI. The CDR3 protein is CASSYSGQFFNSPLHF. The CDR3 DNA is TGTGCCAGCAGTTACTCTGGGCAGTTTTTTAATTCACCCCTCCACTTT.

The chain couples TRBV7-6 to TRBJ2-7; D is possibly TRBD2 (6 bases). There are 16 residues in the CDR3. The V gene lost 2 bases and the J gene lost 7 bases, with 21 bases spanning the gap. Germline CDR1 reads SGHVS; CDR2 reads FNYEAQ. The CDR3 loop is CASSLKPPGWGGEQYF. CDR3 in DNA: TGTGCCAGCAGCTTAAAGCCCCCCGGATGGGGAGGAGAGCAGTACTTC.

The genes are TRBV7-9 and TRBJ2-1, with no clear D. This CDR3 is 11 amino acids long. Germline lookup yields CDR1 SEHNR and CDR2 FQNEAQ (reference sequence). Trimming took off 2 bases at V and 13 bases at J, with 9 bases between the two ends. CDR3 nucleotides: TGTGCCAGCAGCTTACGCGGTGGACAGTTCTTC. It codes for CASSLRGGQFF. The variable domain in full, with the rest retrieved from reference TRBV7-9 and TRBJ2-1, is DTGVSQNPRHKITKRGQNVTFRCDPISEHNRLYWYRQTLGQGPEFLTYFQNEAQLEKSRLLSDRFSAERPKGSFSTLEIQRTEQGDSAMYLCASSLRGGQFFGPGTRLTVL.

This chain's CDR3 is CASSLVLRPETQYF. The CDR3 DNA reads as TGTGCCAGCAGCTTGGTACTCCGTCCGGAGACCCAGTACTTC. The J gene is TRBJ2-5, the V gene TRBV5-6; no clear D gene. The V end lost 0 bases, the J end lost 5 bases, and 11 bases lay between the germline ends. This CDR3 contains 14 residues. CDR1 is SGHDT, CDR2 YYEEEE, per germline.

V and J are TRBV7-2 and TRBJ2-6; 8 bases line up with TRBD1. CDR1 is SGHTA and CDR2 is FQGNSA in the germline V gene. CDR3 length equals 16 residues. J gave up 4 bases and V 5 bases, and 7 bases lay outside the gene matches. The CDR3 protein is CASSRTGFAGANVLTF. In DNA form, the CDR3 reads TGTGCCAGCAGCAGGACAGGGTTTGCGGGGGCCAACGTCCTGACTTTC.

This CDR3 is CASSPQDTQYF. Here the CDR3 DNA reads TGTGCCAGCAGCCCCCAGGATACGCAGTATTTT. The J gene is TRBJ2-3, the V gene TRBV7-2; D is uncertain. The V end was cut by 5 bases, the J end by 6 bases, with 6 bases between. Germline loops: CDR1 SGHTA, CDR2 FQGNSA. The CDR3 covers 11 residues.

The rearrangement links TRBV10-1 to TRBJ2-5; 8 bases fit TRBD1. The V gene end was trimmed by 0 bases and the J gene end by 5 bases; junction bases not matched to a gene: 5. CDR3 size: 15 residues. Looked up from germline, CDR1 is WNHNN and CDR2 is SYGVQD (reference sequence). CDR3 sequence reads: CASSESGQGPETQYF. CDR3 bases: TGCGCCAGCAGTGAGTCAGGACAGGGACCGGAGACCCAGTACTTC.

The chain recombines TRBV19 with TRBJ1-5; TRBD1 aligns across 10 bases. J was trimmed by 4 bases and V by 3 bases; bases with no gene match: 18. The length of the CDR3 is 20 residues. The V gene's germline CDR1 is LNHDA and CDR2 SQIVND (reference sequence). The CDR3 reads CASSMPPGTGAVSGNQPQHF. CDR3 coding DNA: TGTGCCAGTAGTATGCCCCCCGGGACAGGGGCGGTTTCGGGTAATCAGCCCCAGCATTTT.

V usage is TRBV6-1 and J usage is TRBJ2-2, with 9 bases fitting TRBD1. J lost 6 bases, V lost 7 bases, and 9 bases had no gene match. The CDR3 contains 15 residues. From germline, CDR1 is MNHNS and CDR2 SASEGT. CDR3 region: CASNRGQILSGELFF. The DNA for the CDR3 is TGTGCCAGCAACAGGGGGCAAATCCTTTCCGGGGAGCTGTTTTTT.

The chain links TRBV5-1 to TRBJ2-5; 9 positions match TRBD1. CDR3 length: 17 residues. Germline V gives CDR1 SGHRS, CDR2 YFSETQ. V lost 0 bases to trimming and J lost 4 bases; unmatched junction nucleotides: 10. CDR3 DNA: TGCGCCAGCAGCTTGGCCCTCGGACAGGGGATTAGAGAGACCCAGTACTTC. Amino acids: CASSLALGQGIRETQYF.

The chain links TRBV11-3 to TRBJ1-3, with D unclear. The ends were cut back, 0 bases at V and 0 bases at J, with 6 bases in the middle. This CDR3 is 15 amino acids long. Germline assignment: CDR1 SGHNT and CDR2 YENEEA. Here the CDR3 reads CASSLDGYSGNTIYF. The CDR3 nucleotides read TGTGCCAGCAGCTTAGACGGTTACTCTGGAAACACCATATATTTT.

This chain connects TRBV7-2 to TRBJ2-1, with 13 nucleotides matching TRBD2. The CDR3 is 15 residues long. The V gene's germline CDR1 is SGHTA and CDR2 FQGNSA. The ends lost 1 base at V and 10 bases at J; junction bases unmatched: 4. The CDR3 here is CASSLVLAGGKEQFF. The CDR3 nucleotides are TGTGCCAGCAGCTTAGTACTAGCGGGGGGGAAAGAGCAGTTCTTC.

The gene calls are TRBV10-3 and TRBJ2-7, with D tentatively TRBD2 (6 bases). V lost 10 bases to trimming and J lost 4 bases, with 8 bases between them. Germline CDR1 is ENHRY and CDR2 is SYGVKD. The CDR3 runs 10 residues. The CDR3 DNA follows: TGTGCCACCCGGGAGTACGAGCAGTACTTC. Translation gives CATREYEQYF.

This sequence joins TRBV11-3 and TRBJ2-7; D is perhaps TRBD1 (5 bases). CDR1 and CDR2 (germline): SGHNT, YENEEA. The CDR3 has 15 amino acids. V was clipped by 0 bases and J by 3 bases, with 12 bases between them. The CDR3 sequence: CASSLDQGPGYEQYF. The CDR3 DNA follows: TGTGCCAGCAGCTTAGATCAGGGTCCGGGCTACGAGCAGTACTTC.